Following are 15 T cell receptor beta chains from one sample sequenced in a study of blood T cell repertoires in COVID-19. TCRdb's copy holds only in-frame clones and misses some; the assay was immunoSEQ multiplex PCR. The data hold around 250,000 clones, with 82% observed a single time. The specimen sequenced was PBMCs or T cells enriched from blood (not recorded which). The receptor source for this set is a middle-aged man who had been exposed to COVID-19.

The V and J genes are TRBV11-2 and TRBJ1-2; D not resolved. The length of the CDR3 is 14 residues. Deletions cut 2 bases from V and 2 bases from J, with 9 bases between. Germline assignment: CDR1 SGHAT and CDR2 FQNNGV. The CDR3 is CASSLIAENYGYTF. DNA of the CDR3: TGTGCCAGCAGCTTAATCGCAGAAAACTATGGCTACACCTTC.

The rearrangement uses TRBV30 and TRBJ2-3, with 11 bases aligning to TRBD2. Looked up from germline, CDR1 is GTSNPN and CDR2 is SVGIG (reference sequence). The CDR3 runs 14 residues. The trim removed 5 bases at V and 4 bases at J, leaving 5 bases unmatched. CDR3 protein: CAWATSGSSDTQYF. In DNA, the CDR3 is TGTGCCTGGGCAACTAGCGGGAGTTCAGATACGCAGTATTTT. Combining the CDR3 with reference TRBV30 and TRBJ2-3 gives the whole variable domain SQTIHQWPATLVQPVGSPLSLECTVEGTSNPNLYWYRQAAGRGLQLLFYSVGIGQISSEVPQNLSASRPQDRQFILSSKKLLLSDSGFYLCAWATSGSSDTQYFGPGTRLTVL.

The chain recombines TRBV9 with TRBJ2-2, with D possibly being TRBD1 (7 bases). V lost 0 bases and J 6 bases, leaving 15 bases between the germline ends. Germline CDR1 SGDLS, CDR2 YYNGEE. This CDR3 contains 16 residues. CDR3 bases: TGTGCCAGCAGCGTAGGGAGGGGGCTGCCTGCCGGGGAGCTGTTTTTT. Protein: CASSVGRGLPAGELFF.

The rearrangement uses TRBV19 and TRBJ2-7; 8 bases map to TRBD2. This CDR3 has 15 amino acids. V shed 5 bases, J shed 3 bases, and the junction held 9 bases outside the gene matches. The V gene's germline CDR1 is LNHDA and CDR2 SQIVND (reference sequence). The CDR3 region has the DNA TGTGCCAGTAGTTGGCTACTAGCGGAGATCTACGAGCAGTACTTC. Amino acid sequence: CASSWLLAEIYEQYF.

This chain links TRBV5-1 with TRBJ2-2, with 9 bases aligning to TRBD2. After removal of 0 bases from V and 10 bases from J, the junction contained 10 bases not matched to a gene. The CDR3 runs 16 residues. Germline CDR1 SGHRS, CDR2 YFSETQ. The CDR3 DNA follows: TGCGCCAGCAGCTTGGGAGGACTAGCGTCCAGAGAGGAGCTGTTTTTT. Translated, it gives CASSLGGLASREELFF. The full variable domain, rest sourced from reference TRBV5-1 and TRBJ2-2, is KAGVTQTPRYLIKTRGQQVTLSCSPISGHRSVSWYQQTPGQGLQFLFEYFSETQRNKGNFPGRFSGRQFSNSRSEMNVSTLELGDSALYLCASSLGGLASREELFFGEGSRLTVL.

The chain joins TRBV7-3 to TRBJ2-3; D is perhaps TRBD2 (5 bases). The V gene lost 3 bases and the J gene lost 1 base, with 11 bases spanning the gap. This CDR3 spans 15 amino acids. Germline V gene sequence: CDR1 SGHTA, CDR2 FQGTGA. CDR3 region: CASSFEGRRTDTQYF. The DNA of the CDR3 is TGTGCCAGCAGCTTTGAGGGAAGACGCACAGATACGCAGTATTTT.

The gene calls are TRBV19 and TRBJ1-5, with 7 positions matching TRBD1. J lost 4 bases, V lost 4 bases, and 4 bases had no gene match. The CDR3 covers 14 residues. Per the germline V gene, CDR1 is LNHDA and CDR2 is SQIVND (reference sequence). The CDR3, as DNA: TGTGCCAGTAGTACCCAGGGACAGAATCAGCCCCAGCATTTT. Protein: CASSTQGQNQPQHF.

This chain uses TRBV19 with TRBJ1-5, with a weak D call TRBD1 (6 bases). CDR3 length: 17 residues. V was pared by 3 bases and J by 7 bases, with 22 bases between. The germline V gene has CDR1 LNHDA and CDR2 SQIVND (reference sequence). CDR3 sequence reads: CASSMSQGTPGSQPQHF. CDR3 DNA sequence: TGTGCCAGTAGTATGTCACAGGGAACCCCCGGGTCACAGCCCCAGCATTTT.

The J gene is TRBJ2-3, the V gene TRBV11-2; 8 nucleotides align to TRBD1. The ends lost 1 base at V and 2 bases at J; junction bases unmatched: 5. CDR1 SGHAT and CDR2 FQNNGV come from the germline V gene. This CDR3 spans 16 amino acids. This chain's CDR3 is CASSLGTGSPTDTQYF. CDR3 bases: TGTGCCAGCAGCTTAGGGACAGGGAGCCCCACAGATACGCAGTATTTT.

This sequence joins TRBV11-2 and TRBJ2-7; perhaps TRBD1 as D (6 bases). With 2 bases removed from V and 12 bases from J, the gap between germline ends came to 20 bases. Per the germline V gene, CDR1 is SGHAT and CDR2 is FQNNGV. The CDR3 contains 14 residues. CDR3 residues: CASSLFRSSQGRYF. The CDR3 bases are TGTGCCAGCAGCTTATTTCGGAGTTCACAGGGACGGTACTTC.

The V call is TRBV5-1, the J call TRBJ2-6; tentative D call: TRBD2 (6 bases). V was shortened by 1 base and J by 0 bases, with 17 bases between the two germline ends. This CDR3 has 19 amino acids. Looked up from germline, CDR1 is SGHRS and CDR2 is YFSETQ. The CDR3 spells CASSLTSGSLPSGANVLTF. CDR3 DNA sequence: TGCGCCAGCAGCTTGACGTCCGGGAGCCTCCCCTCTGGGGCCAACGTCCTGACTTTC.

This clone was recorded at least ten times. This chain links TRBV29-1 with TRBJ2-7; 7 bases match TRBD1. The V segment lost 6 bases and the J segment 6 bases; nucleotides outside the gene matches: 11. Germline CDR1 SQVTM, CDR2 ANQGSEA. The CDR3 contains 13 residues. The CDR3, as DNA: TGCAGCGTCGACACCGGACAGGACCGCGAGCAGTACTTC. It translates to CSVDTGQDREQYF.

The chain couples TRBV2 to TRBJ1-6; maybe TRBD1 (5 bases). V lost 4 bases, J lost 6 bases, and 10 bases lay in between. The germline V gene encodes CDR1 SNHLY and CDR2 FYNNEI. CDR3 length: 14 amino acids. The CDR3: CASSGSRVNSPLHF. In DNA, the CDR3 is TGTGCCAGCAGTGGGAGCAGGGTTAATTCACCCCTCCACTTT.

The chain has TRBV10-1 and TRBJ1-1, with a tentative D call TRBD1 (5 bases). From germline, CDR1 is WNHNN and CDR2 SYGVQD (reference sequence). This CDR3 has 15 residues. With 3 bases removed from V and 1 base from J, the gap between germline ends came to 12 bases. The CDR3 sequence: CASSDNTGRNTEAFF. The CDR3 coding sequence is TGCGCCAGCAGTGATAATACAGGTCGGAACACTGAAGCTTTCTTT.

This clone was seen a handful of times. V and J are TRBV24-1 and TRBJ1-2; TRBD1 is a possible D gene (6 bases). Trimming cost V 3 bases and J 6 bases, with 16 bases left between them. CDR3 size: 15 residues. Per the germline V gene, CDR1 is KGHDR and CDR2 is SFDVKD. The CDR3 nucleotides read TGTGCCACCAGTGATGTGGGGGCCTCGGCCGATGGCTACACCTTC. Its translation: CATSDVGASADGYTF.